Presented here are 21 T cell receptor beta chains from one specimen sequenced in a study of CD8 T cells in Susac syndrome. RNA in amounts of about 0.5 to 1 ug was reverse transcribed with random hexamers. TCRdb called the immunoSEQ multiplex PCR reads again in MiXCR, with one record for every CDR3 protein. The data show 200,000 to 250,000 distinct CDR3 sequences, with over 90% seen just once and approximately 0.15% held by the top ten. Sequenced material: CD4+ T cells from PBMCs. These receptors came from a human donor with Susac syndrome.

This rearrangement joins TRBV30 to TRBJ1-2; 8 bases line up with TRBD1. Per the germline V gene, CDR1 is GTSNPN and CDR2 is SVGIG (reference sequence). The CDR3 sequence is 12 residues long. J lost 7 bases, V lost 4 bases, and 5 bases had no gene match. CDR3 region: CAWKQGGGGYTF. The CDR3 DNA sequence: TGTGCCTGGAAACAGGGGGGAGGTGGCTACACCTTC.

The chain links TRBV2 to TRBJ1-5; D call uncertain. Germline assignment: CDR1 SNHLY and CDR2 FYNNEI. This CDR3 has 12 residues. Trimming cost V 8 bases and J 6 bases, with 11 bases left between them. In nucleotides, the CDR3 is TGTGCCAGCCAACCGTCGGGTCAGCCCCAGCATTTT. Amino acids: CASQPSGQPQHF.

The chain uses TRBV3-1 and TRBJ2-1, with unresolved D. The CDR3 spans 12 residues. In germline, CDR1 is LGHDT, CDR2 YNNKEL (reference sequence). V shed 4 bases and J shed 5 bases, with 6 bases lying between them. CDR3 nucleotide sequence: TGTGCCAGCAGCCTACAGAACAATGAGCAGTTCTTC. Its translation is CASSLQNNEQFF.

J is TRBJ2-4 and V is TRBV9; possible D gene TRBD2, 5 bases. The CDR3 is 17 residues long. Trimming left V 0 bases short and J 6 bases short, with 19 bases between. Germline CDR1 is SGDLS and CDR2 is YYNGEE. In DNA, the CDR3 is TGTGCCAGCAGCGTAGGTTCCCGGTCAGGAGGATTAAACATTCAGTACTTC. Protein product: CASSVGSRSGGLNIQYF. Drawing the rest from reference TRBV9 and TRBJ2-4, the complete variable domain is DSGVTQTPKHLITATGQRVTLRCSPRSGDLSVYWYQQSLDQGLQFLIQYYNGEERAKGNILERFSAQQFPDLHSELNLSSLELGDSALYFCASSVGSRSGGLNIQYFGAGTRLSVL.

The chain is built from TRBV7-2 and TRBJ1-3, with D tentatively TRBD1 (5 bases). The V gene's germline CDR1 is SGHTA and CDR2 FQGNSA. V shed 1 base and J shed 0 bases, with 7 bases lying between them. CDR3 length: 15 amino acids. The CDR3 protein is CASSLGGTSGNTIYF. In nucleotides, the CDR3 is TGTGCCAGCAGCTTAGGCGGGACCTCTGGAAACACCATATATTTT.

The chain has TRBV20-1 and TRBJ2-7, with D possibly called TRBD1 or TRBD2 (5 bases each). The germline V gene has CDR1 DFQATT and CDR2 SNEGSKA (reference sequence). The CDR3 sequence is 12 residues long. The V gene lost 3 bases and the J gene lost 5 bases, with 11 bases spanning the gap. The CDR3 bases are TGCAGTGCTAGTGCCCGGGGCGACGAGCAGTACTTC. Translation: CSASARGDEQYF.

The CDR3 region has the DNA TGCAGTGCTATCGATGGCAGGGAAGGAAAGACAGATACGCAGTATTTT. It specifies CSAIDGREGKTDTQYF. This chain links TRBV20-1 with TRBJ2-3; possibly TRBD1 for D (5 bases). The germline V and J ends were trimmed by 4 bases and 3 bases, with 20 bases remaining between them. This CDR3 is 16 amino acids long. Germline assignment: CDR1 DFQATT and CDR2 SNEGSKA (reference sequence).

The genes are TRBV12-3 or TRBV12-4 and TRBJ2-3; 7 nucleotides match TRBD1. V lost 7 bases and J lost 8; bases outside the gene matches: 6. This CDR3 has 12 amino acids. The CDR3 nucleotides are TGTGCCAGCAATATTAGGGGGCCTACGCAGTATTTT. Protein sequence: CASNIRGPTQYF.

The chain employs TRBV14 and TRBJ2-5; the D gene is possibly TRBD1 (6 bases). Germline lookup yields CDR1 SGHDN and CDR2 FVKESK. V was pared by 3 bases and J by 5 bases, with 13 bases between. There are 14 residues in the CDR3. The CDR3 DNA reads as TGTGCCAGCAGCCAGACAGGACTGGGGGAGACCCAGTACTTC. Protein: CASSQTGLGETQYF.

This clonotype appeared once. V and J are TRBV5-4 and TRBJ1-1; possible D gene TRBD1, 5 bases. Germline V gene data show CDR1 as SGHNT and CDR2 as YYREEE (reference sequence). Trimming stripped 0 bases from V and 7 bases from J, with 13 bases between. CDR3 length: 14 residues. The CDR3 loop is CASSLVGPRFEAFF. CDR3 DNA sequence: TGTGCCAGCAGCTTGGTGGGACCGCGGTTTGAAGCTTTCTTT.

The rearrangement uses TRBV4-3 and TRBJ1-1, with D tentatively TRBD1 (6 bases). The germline gives CDR1 LGHNA, CDR2 YSLEER. The length of the CDR3 is 19 residues. V was trimmed by 1 base and J by 4 bases, leaving 25 bases between them. CDR3: CASSQAMGHGGALSTEAFF. CDR3 DNA sequence: TGCGCCAGCAGCCAAGCCATGGGTCATGGGGGGGCGCTTAGCACTGAAGCTTTCTTT.

The chain carries TRBV2 and TRBJ1-2; TRBD1 matches at 7 bases. The ends lost 7 bases at V and 4 bases at J; junction bases unmatched: 6. Looked up from germline, CDR1 is SNHLY and CDR2 is FYNNEI. This CDR3 region has 13 residues. The CDR3 bases are TGTGCCAGCAATAGGGACAGTTCCTATGGCTACACCTTC. Translation: CASNRDSSYGYTF. The full variable domain, its missing parts supplied by reference TRBV2 and TRBJ1-2, is EPEVTQTPSHQVTQMGQEVILRCVPISNHLYFYWYRQILGQKVEFLVSFYNNEISEKSEIFDDQFSVERPDGSNFTLKIRSTKLEDSAMYFCASNRDSSYGYTFGSGTRLTVV.

The chain has TRBV6-1 and TRBJ2-7, with 10 bases identical to TRBD2. Per the germline V gene, CDR1 is MNHNS and CDR2 is SASEGT. V was pared by 5 bases and J by 1 base, with 11 bases of the junction left unmatched. The CDR3 runs 17 residues. The CDR3: CASSLWGGAGGSYEQYF. CDR3 bases: TGTGCCAGCAGTCTTTGGGGGGGAGCGGGGGGGTCCTACGAGCAGTACTTC.

This rearrangement joins TRBV30 to TRBJ1-2, with D tentatively TRBD1 (6 bases). The germline gives CDR1 GTSNPN, CDR2 SVGIG (reference sequence). The germline V and J ends were trimmed by 3 bases and 8 bases, with 10 bases remaining between them. This CDR3 has 11 amino acids. CDR3 nucleotide sequence: TGTGCCTGGAGAGGTGGGGGCGGCTACACCTTC. Its translation: CAWRGGGGYTF.

This chain uses TRBV5-1 with TRBJ2-6; D may be TRBD1 (6 bases). Per the germline V gene, CDR1 is SGHRS and CDR2 is YFSETQ. The CDR3 has 17 residues. V gave up 6 bases and J gave up 0 bases, with 16 bases separating them. Here the CDR3 reads CASTSGERGSGANVLTF. The CDR3 nucleotides are TGCGCCAGCACCTCAGGGGAAAGGGGCTCTGGGGCCAACGTCCTGACTTTC.

This chain joins TRBV11-3 and TRBJ2-7; a possible D gene is TRBD1 (6 bases). Germline V lookup: CDR1 SGHNT, CDR2 YENEEA. This CDR3 has 13 residues. V lost 1 base and J lost 5, with 9 bases in between. CDR3 in DNA: TGTGCCAGCAGCTTAGGCCGGGACAACGAGCAGTACTTC. This sequence encodes CASSLGRDNEQYF. The full variable domain, in which reference TRBV11-3 and TRBJ2-7 provide the parts outside the CDR3, is EAGVVQSPRYKIIEKKQPVAFWCNPISGHNTLYWYLQNLGQGPELLIRYENEEAVDDSQLPKDRFSAERLKGVDSTLKIQPAELGDSAVYLCASSLGRDNEQYFGPGTRLTVT.

The rearrangement links TRBV9 to TRBJ1-1; D is possibly TRBD1 (5 bases). Germline V CDR1 and CDR2: SGDLS, YYNGEE. The CDR3 spans 13 residues. Trimming stripped 1 base from V and 3 bases from J, with 7 bases between. The CDR3 protein is CASSVLGDTEAFF. CDR3 bases: TGTGCCAGCAGCGTACTAGGGGACACTGAAGCTTTCTTT. Variable domain in full (rest from reference TRBV9 and TRBJ1-1): DSGVTQTPKHLITATGQRVTLRCSPRSGDLSVYWYQQSLDQGLQFLIQYYNGEERAKGNILERFSAQQFPDLHSELNLSSLELGDSALYFCASSVLGDTEAFFGQGTRLTVV.

This chain links TRBV5-1 with TRBJ2-1; 7 bases match TRBD1. Trimming at V came to 5 bases and at J to 6 bases, leaving 8 bases not matched to a gene. The CDR3 is 14 residues long. Germline V CDR1 and CDR2: SGHRS, YFSETQ. The CDR3 region is CASRSTGAANEQFF. In DNA form, the CDR3 reads TGCGCCAGCAGGTCAACAGGGGCCGCCAATGAGCAGTTCTTC.

The rearrangement links TRBV20-1 to TRBJ2-4; 13 nucleotides match TRBD2. The germline CDR1 and CDR2 sequences are DFQATT and SNEGSKA (reference sequence). V lost 3 bases and J lost 0; bases outside the gene matches: 8. CDR3 length equals 18 residues. Written as DNA, the CDR3 is TGCAGTGCTAGCGCCGGGACTAGCGGGGCGCTAGCCAAAAACATTCAGTACTTC. It yields the protein CSASAGTSGALAKNIQYF.

The chain combines TRBV12-3 or TRBV12-4 with TRBJ2-2; D may be TRBD1 (6 bases). Trimming removed 7 bases from V and 4 bases from J, with 10 bases in between. The CDR3 contains 13 residues. CDR3 sequence (DNA): TGTGCCAGCACTCAGGGGAGCACCGGGGAGCTGTTTTTT. This translates into CASTQGSTGELFF.

This chain connects TRBV20-1 to TRBJ1-5; D might be TRBD1 (5 bases). The CDR3 length is 14 residues. The germline V and J ends were trimmed by 5 bases and 2 bases, with 13 bases remaining between them. In germline, CDR1 is DFQATT, CDR2 SNEGSKA (reference sequence). DNA for the CDR3: TGCAGTGCTGCCGGGGCCGCGGGCAATCAGCCCCAGCATTTT. Protein product: CSAAGAAGNQPQHF.